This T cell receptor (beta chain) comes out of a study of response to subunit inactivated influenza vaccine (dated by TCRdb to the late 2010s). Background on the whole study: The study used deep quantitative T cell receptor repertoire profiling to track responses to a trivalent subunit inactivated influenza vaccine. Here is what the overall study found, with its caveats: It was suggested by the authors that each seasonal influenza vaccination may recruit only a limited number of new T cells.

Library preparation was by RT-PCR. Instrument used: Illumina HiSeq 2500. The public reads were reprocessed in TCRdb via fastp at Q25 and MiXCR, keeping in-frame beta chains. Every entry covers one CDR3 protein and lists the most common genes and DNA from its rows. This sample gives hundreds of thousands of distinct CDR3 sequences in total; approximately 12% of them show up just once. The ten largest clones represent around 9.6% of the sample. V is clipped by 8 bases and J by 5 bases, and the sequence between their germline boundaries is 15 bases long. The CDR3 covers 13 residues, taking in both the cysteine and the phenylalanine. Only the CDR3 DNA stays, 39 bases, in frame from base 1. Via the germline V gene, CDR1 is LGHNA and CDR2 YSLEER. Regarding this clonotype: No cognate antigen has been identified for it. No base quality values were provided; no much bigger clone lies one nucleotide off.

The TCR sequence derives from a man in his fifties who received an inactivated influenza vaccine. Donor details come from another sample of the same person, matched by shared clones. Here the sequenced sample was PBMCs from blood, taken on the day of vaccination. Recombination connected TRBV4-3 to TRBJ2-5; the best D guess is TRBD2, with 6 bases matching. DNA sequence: TGCGCCAGCGGTAACGTTGGGGGGGAGACCCAGTACTTC. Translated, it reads CASGNVGGETQYF.